A single T cell receptor (beta chain) is shown here with its context. The clone's antigen remains unknown. Base qualities are not provided; no much larger clone lies one nucleotide away. This record belongs to a study of T-cell memory formation after mild COVID-19 (dated by TCRdb to the early 2020s). The study in broad terms: TCR sequence clusters from the two donors were largely donor specific. T-cell clones expanding and contracting after mild COVID-19 in a couple of donors were tracked by longitudinal TCRalpha and TCRbeta repertoire sequencing. Two young, previously healthy adult volunteers made up the cohort, one male and one female. General findings and caveats noted by the study authors: SARS-CoV-2 specificity of the second-wave clones peaking on day 37 was not confirmed. From day 15 to 85, contracting clones showed balanced CD4/CD8 phenotypes, whereas a second wave of clones that expanded from day 15 to 37 leaned towards CD4+. Contracting CD4+ clones were located mainly in the CM and EM memory subsets, whereas CD8+ clones were found to be enriched in EMRA. Some responding clones were detected in pre-infection memory, which suggested that pre-existing cross-reactive memory T cells had joined the SARS-CoV-2 response. Only a couple of mild cases were covered by the study, and larger cohorts that include severe cases with pre-infection samples were considered necessary.

Reads for this sample came from an Illumina NovaSeq 6000. TCRalpha and TCRbeta cDNA libraries were built by 5'RACE with constant-segment primers, adding sample barcodes and unique molecular identifiers. RNA was extracted from every sample with Trizol reagent. The libraries were amplified in two PCR steps, and the second step added a second sample barcode and Illumina TruSeq adapters. The libraries were sequenced on an Illumina NovaSeq using 2 x 150 bp paired-end reads. The source study handled its data this way. With migec v1.2.7, reads were demultiplexed and then collapsed into UMI-guided consensus sequences. With mixcr v2.1.11, UMI consensuses were aligned to TRA and TRB V and J templates and assembled into clonotypes. A clonotype was counted as expanded or contracted only if both edgeR and NoisET called the change significant, with noise models trained on biological replicates. For edgeR calls, the cutoffs were a false discovery rate-adjusted p below 0.01 and a log2 fold-change threshold of 1. As an exploratory analysis of dynamics, max-normalized trajectories of the 1000 most abundant clonotypes were examined with PCA combined with hierarchical clustering. Separately sequenced CD4+ and CD8+ repertoires were used to assign a CD4 or CD8 phenotype to each responding clone. Using fastp trimming at Q25 and MiXCR clonotype assembly, TCRdb reanalyzed the public sequencing data and kept in-frame beta chains. Duplicate CDR3 protein sequences are folded into a single record with the most common DNA and genes. None of the V and J calls come from the authors' own analysis; TCRdb made them. The sample table records approximately 580,000 distinct CDR3 sequences; about 20% of these occur just once. The ten largest clones capture about an eighth of the sample.

V lost 2 bases and J lost 0 bases; the stretch between them is 13 bases long. As encoded in the germline V gene, CDR1 is SGHTA while CDR2 is FQGTGA. Inclusive of the bounding cysteine and phenylalanine, the CDR3 is 16 residues long. Only the CDR3 region is kept as DNA, spanning 48 bases read in frame from base 1. PBMCs were isolated by Ficoll-Paque density gradient centrifugation. The sample consisted of PBMCs or a T cell subset sorted from them (not recorded which). This clonotype was obtained from an adult woman who had mild COVID-19 (a few samples of this study predate the infection). The sample titles of this study are shuffled in the database, so cell type and time point are left out; the donor was told from shared clones. The chain joins TRBV7-3 to TRBJ2-5; the D segment could be TRBD1, given 6 matching bases. The DNA sequence reads TGTGCCAGCAGCTTATGGTGCAGGGGCCACCAAGAGACCCAGTACTTC. Translated, this is CASSLWCRGHQETQYF.